These 20 T cell receptor beta chains were sequenced from one sample in a study of vaccination effects on CD4 cells after COVID-19. Within the ViraFEST assay, antigen-specific CD4+ T cells underwent expansion with viral peptide pools prior to sequencing. Investigators separated out CD4+ T cells once more than nine days of culture had passed. This individual tested PCR-positive for SARS-CoV-2 infection between March and December 2020. Their antigens are not known. Data came from immunoSEQ multiplex PCR; TCRdb stores just in-frame clones and leaves some out. Of more than 35,000 clones listed, roughly four fifths are singletons. Source: CD4+ T cells from PBMCs cultured with a peptide pool, taken before COVID-19 vaccination. The receptors were gathered from a human donor who had a prior SARS-CoV-2 infection.

V gene TRBV6-1 combines with J gene TRBJ2-3; 7 nucleotides align to TRBD2. J lost 0 bases, V lost 5 bases, and 8 bases had no gene match. The germline V gene has CDR1 MNHNS and CDR2 SASEGT. This CDR3 region has 16 residues. The CDR3 spells CASSQGTNPSTDTQYF. DNA of the CDR3: TGTGCCAGCAGTCAAGGGACTAACCCTAGCACAGATACGCAGTATTTT.

This chain links TRBV19 with TRBJ1-5; tentative D call: TRBD1 (6 bases). Trimming took off 5 bases at V and 5 bases at J, with 22 bases between the two ends. This CDR3 region has 17 residues. The germline V gene encodes CDR1 LNHDA and CDR2 SQIVND (reference sequence). This CDR3 is CASSVRQAPVPDQPQHF. The DNA of the CDR3 is TGTGCCAGTAGTGTCCGACAGGCCCCGGTCCCGGATCAGCCCCAGCATTTT.

This rearrangement joins TRBV28 to TRBJ2-1, with 8 nucleotides matching TRBD2. The junction had 10 bases not matched to a gene; V was cut back by 6 bases and J by 9 bases. The germline V gene encodes CDR1 MDHEN and CDR2 SYDVKM. This CDR3 spans 14 amino acids. Here the CDR3 DNA reads TGTGCCAGCAGCCCAGCGGGAGAGGTTCCTGAGCAGTTCTTC. Protein sequence: CASSPAGEVPEQFF.

The CDR3 spells CASSLTATDTQYF. Written as DNA, the CDR3 is TGTGCCAGCAGCTTGACAGCCACAGATACGCAGTATTTT. The chain uses TRBV5-6 and TRBJ2-3; no firm D call. Trimming pared 1 base from V and 2 bases from J, leaving 5 bases between. The CDR3 extends over 13 amino acids. From germline, CDR1 is SGHDT and CDR2 YYEEEE.

The chain's CDR3 is CASNPTGGRVYGYTF. In DNA, the CDR3 is TGTGCCAGCAACCCCACCGGCGGGCGGGTCTATGGCTACACCTTC. The chain joins TRBV5-8 to TRBJ1-2; no firm D call. The V end was cut by 6 bases, the J end by 4 bases, with 19 bases between. CDR1 SGHTS and CDR2 YDEGEE come from the germline V gene. The CDR3 contains 15 residues.

The rearrangement uses TRBV5-5 and TRBJ2-7; 12 bases are a match to TRBD2. The V gene's germline CDR1 is SGHKS and CDR2 YYEKEE (reference sequence). CDR3 length: 16 residues. V trimming: 2 bases; J trimming: 9 bases; junction bases outside the gene matches: 12. The CDR3 DNA follows: TGTGCCAGCAGCTTCCGCCTAGCGGGAGGGCCTATTAGGCAGTACTTC. As protein: CASSFRLAGGPIRQYF.

The chain joins TRBV15 to TRBJ1-1; D possibly corresponds to TRBD1 (6 bases). V was trimmed by 5 bases and J by 1 base, leaving 14 bases between them. CDR1 and CDR2 (germline): LNHNV, YYDKDF (reference sequence). The CDR3 runs to 15 residues. CDR3 DNA: TGTGCCACCAGCCGAGGGGGTAGTAGGAACACTGAAGCTTTCTTT. Amino acid sequence: CATSRGGSRNTEAFF.

This chain links TRBV5-4 with TRBJ1-2; D is perhaps TRBD1 (6 bases). The germline V and J ends were trimmed by 4 bases and 6 bases, with 16 bases remaining between them. This CDR3 has 14 amino acids. The germline CDR1 and CDR2 sequences are SGHNT and YYREEE (reference sequence). The chain's CDR3 is CASSRRGTYDGYTF. The CDR3, as DNA: TGTGCCAGCAGCCGAAGGGGGACCTATGATGGCTACACCTTC. Looking up the rest from reference TRBV5-4 and TRBJ1-2 gives the full variable domain: ETGVTQSPTHLIKTRGQQVTLRCSSQSGHNTVSWYQQALGQGPQFIFQYYREEENGRGNFPPRFSGLQFPNYSSELNVNALELDDSALYLCASSRRGTYDGYTFGSGTRLTVV.

The CDR3 region is CASSLTGGAGNTIYF. The CDR3 DNA reads as TGTGCCAGCAGTTTAACAGGGGGCGCTGGAAACACCATATATTTT. J is TRBJ1-3 and V is TRBV28; 9 bases are a match to TRBD1. Germline values: CDR1 MDHEN, CDR2 SYDVKM. J gave up 2 bases and V 2 bases, and 1 base lay outside the gene matches. CDR3 length equals 15 residues. Full variable domain (remainder filled in from reference TRBV28 and TRBJ1-3): DVKVTQSSRYLVKRTGEKVFLECVQDMDHENMFWYRQDPGLGLRLIYFSYDVKMKEKGDIPEGYSVSREKKERFSLILESASTNQTSMYLCASSLTGGAGNTIYFGEGSWLTVV.

This chain connects TRBV5-5 to TRBJ2-3; 8 nucleotides agree with TRBD1. Germline CDR1 reads SGHKS; CDR2 reads YYEKEE (reference sequence). This CDR3 has 16 residues. The ends lost 3 bases at V and 2 bases at J; junction bases unmatched: 8. The CDR3 sequence is CASSSSTGVLTDTQYF. The CDR3 DNA reads as TGTGCCAGCAGCTCTTCGACAGGGGTCCTCACAGATACGCAGTATTTT.

This rearrangement joins TRBV18 to TRBJ2-5; 8 bases line up with TRBD1. The CDR3 covers 16 residues. With V trimmed by 3 bases and J by 3 bases, 9 bases remained unmatched. CDR1 is KGHSH, CDR2 LQKENI, per germline. CDR3 bases: TGTGCCAGCTCACCCTCGACAGGGGACTTTGAAGAGACCCAGTACTTC. This codes for CASSPSTGDFEETQYF.

The rearrangement links TRBV19 to TRBJ2-5; D is perhaps TRBD1 (6 bases). V lost 6 bases, J lost 5 bases, and 25 bases lay in between. CDR1 and CDR2 (germline): LNHDA, SQIVND (reference sequence). The length of the CDR3 is 17 residues. Here the CDR3 DNA reads TGTGCCAGTAGGACCCGAGGGGGAGAGGGACCGAAGGAGACCCAGTACTTC. Protein: CASRTRGGEGPKETQYF.

This chain connects TRBV28 to TRBJ2-5; D unclear. Trimming removed 1 base at V and 5 bases at J, with 5 bases between. CDR1 MDHEN and CDR2 SYDVKM come from the germline V gene. The CDR3 length is 12 residues. CDR3 protein: CASSLSRETQYF. Written as DNA, the CDR3 is TGTGCCAGCAGTTTATCCCGGGAGACCCAGTACTTC.

The chain recombines TRBV15 with TRBJ2-7, with TRBD1 identical over 7 bases. CDR3 size: 13 residues. V shed 5 bases and J 4 bases; nucleotides not matched to a gene: 5. Germline CDR1 is LNHNV and CDR2 is YYDKDF (reference sequence). In DNA form, the CDR3 reads TGTGCCACCAGCCTGGGACAGTCTTACGAGCAGTACTTC. Its protein product is CATSLGQSYEQYF.

The CDR3 DNA reads TGTGCCAGCAGCCTTGAAGGAGGGGGCCTCACCGGGGAGCTGTTTTTT. Encoded protein: CASSLEGGGLTGELFF. The chain links TRBV2 to TRBJ2-2; D possibly corresponds to TRBD1 (7 bases). Germline CDR1 reads SNHLY; CDR2 reads FYNNEI. Trimming cost V 6 bases and J 4 bases, with 18 bases left between them. The CDR3 totals 16 residues.

The V call is TRBV5-1, the J call TRBJ2-3; 7 nucleotides line up with TRBD2. J gave up 2 bases and V 0 bases, and 3 bases lay outside the gene matches. Germline values: CDR1 SGHRS, CDR2 YFSETQ. CDR3 length: 15 amino acids. The CDR3 nucleotides read TGCGCCAGCAGCTTGGATCGGGGGGACACAGATACGCAGTATTTT. Translation gives CASSLDRGDTDTQYF.

This clone was counted a few times. CDR3 amino acids: CASSGEQYF. As DNA, the CDR3 is TGCGCCAGCAGCGGCGAGCAGTACTTC. The chain has TRBV10-1 and TRBJ2-7; D is uncertain. The CDR3 runs to 9 residues. V shed 6 bases and J shed 6 bases, with 3 bases lying between them. Germline CDR1 and CDR2: WNHNN and SYGVQD (reference sequence).

This clone was seen a few times. The sample contains more than one DNA sequence encoding this CDR3. The rearrangement joins TRBV6-5 to TRBJ2-5; a possible D gene is TRBD1 (6 bases). CDR1 MNHEY and CDR2 SVGAGI come from the germline V gene. The CDR3 sequence is 15 residues long. V was shortened by 0 bases and J by 5 bases, with 13 bases between the two germline ends. In nucleotides, the CDR3 is TGTGCCAGCAGTTACTCAACAGGGAATAGGGAGACCCAGTACTTC. Its translation: CASSYSTGNRETQYF.

This rearrangement joins TRBV10-3 to TRBJ2-5; D unclear. Germline V lookup: CDR1 ENHRY, CDR2 SYGVKD. The CDR3 contains 12 residues. V was trimmed by 2 bases and J by 4 bases, leaving 5 bases between them. CDR3: CAISELGETQYF. CDR3 in DNA: TGTGCCATCAGTGAGCTCGGAGAGACCCAGTACTTC.

The V call is TRBV19, the J call TRBJ1-3; D is perhaps TRBD1 (6 bases). Germline CDR1 is LNHDA and CDR2 is SQIVND (reference sequence). Trimming shortened V by 5 bases and J by 3 bases, and 11 bases separated the two germline ends. The CDR3 is made up of 14 amino acids. This CDR3 is CASSFWDNGNTIYF. In nucleotides, the CDR3 is TGTGCCAGTAGTTTCTGGGACAATGGAAACACCATATATTTT.